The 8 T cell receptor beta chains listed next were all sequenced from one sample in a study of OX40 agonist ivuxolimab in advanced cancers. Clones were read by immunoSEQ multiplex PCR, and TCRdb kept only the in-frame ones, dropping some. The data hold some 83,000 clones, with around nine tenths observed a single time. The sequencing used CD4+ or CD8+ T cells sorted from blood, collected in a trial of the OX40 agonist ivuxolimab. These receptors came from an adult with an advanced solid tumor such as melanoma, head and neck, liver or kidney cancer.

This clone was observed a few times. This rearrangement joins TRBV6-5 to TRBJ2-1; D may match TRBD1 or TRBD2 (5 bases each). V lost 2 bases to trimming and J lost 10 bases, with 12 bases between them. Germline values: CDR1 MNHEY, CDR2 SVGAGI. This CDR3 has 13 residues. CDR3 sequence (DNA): TGTGCCAGCAGTTACCGGGGACCCAACGAGCAGTTCTTC. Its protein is CASSYRGPNEQFF.

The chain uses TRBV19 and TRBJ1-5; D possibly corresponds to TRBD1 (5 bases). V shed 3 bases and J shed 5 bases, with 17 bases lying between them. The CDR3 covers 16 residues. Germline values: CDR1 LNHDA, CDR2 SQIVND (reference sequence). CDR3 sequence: CASSIRRGGRHQPQHF. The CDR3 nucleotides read TGTGCCAGTAGTATTAGGAGGGGCGGGCGGCATCAGCCCCAGCATTTT.

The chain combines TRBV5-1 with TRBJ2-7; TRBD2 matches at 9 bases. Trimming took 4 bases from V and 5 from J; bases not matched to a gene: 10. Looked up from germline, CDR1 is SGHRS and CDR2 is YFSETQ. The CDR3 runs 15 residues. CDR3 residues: CASSPLAAGGHEQYF. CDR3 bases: TGCGCCAGCAGCCCCCTGGCAGCGGGAGGACACGAGCAGTACTTC.

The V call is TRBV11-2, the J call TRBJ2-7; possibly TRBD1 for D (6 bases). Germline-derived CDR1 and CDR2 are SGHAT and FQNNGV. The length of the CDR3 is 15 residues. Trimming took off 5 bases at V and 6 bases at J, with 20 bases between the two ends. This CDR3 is CASSRTTGLSLEQYF. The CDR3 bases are TGTGCCAGCAGCCGAACCACAGGGCTGTCGCTCGAGCAGTACTTC.

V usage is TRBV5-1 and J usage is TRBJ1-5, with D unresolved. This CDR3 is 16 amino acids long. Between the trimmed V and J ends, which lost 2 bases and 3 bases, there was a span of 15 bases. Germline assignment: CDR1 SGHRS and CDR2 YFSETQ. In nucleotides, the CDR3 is TGCGCCAGCAGCTTAGCTCCGAGGGCTGACAATCAGCCCCAGCATTTT. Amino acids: CASSLAPRADNQPQHF.

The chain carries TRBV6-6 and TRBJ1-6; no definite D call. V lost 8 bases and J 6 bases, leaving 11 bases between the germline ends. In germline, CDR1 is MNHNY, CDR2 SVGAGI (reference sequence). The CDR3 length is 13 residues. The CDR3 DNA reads TGTGCCAGCCGCCGGGAGAGTAATTCACCCCTCCACTTT. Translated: CASRRESNSPLHF.

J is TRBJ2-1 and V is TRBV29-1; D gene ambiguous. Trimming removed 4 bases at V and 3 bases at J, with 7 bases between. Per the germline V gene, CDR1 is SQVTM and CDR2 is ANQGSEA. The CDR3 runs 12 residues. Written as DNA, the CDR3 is TGCAGCGTTGGATTCCTCTACAATGAGCAGTTCTTC. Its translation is CSVGFLYNEQFF.

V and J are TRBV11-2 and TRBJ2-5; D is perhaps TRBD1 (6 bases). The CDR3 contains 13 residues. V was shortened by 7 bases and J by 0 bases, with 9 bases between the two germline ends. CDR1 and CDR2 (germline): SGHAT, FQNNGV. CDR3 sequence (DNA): TGTGCCAGCATGGGACAAGACCAAGAGACCCAGTACTTC. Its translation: CASMGQDQETQYF.